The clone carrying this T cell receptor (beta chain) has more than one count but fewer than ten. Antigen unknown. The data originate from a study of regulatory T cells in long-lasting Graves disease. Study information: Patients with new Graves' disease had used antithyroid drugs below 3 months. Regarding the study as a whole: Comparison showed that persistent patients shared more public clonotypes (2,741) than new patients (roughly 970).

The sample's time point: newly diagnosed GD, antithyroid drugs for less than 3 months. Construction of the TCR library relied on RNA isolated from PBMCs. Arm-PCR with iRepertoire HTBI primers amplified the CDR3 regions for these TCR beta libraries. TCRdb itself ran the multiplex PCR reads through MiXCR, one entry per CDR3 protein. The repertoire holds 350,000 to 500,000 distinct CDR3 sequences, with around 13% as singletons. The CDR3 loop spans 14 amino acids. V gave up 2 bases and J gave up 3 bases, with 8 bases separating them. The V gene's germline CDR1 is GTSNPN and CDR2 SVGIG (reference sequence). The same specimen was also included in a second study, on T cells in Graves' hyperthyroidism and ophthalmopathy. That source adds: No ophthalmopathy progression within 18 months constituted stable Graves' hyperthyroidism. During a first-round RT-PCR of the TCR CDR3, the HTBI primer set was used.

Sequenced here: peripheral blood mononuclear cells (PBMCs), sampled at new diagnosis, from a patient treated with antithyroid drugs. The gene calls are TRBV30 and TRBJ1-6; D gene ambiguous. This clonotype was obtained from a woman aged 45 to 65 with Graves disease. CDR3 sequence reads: CAWSHNYYNSPLHF. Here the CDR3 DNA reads TGTGCCTGGAGTCACAACTACTATAATTCACCCCTCCACTTT.